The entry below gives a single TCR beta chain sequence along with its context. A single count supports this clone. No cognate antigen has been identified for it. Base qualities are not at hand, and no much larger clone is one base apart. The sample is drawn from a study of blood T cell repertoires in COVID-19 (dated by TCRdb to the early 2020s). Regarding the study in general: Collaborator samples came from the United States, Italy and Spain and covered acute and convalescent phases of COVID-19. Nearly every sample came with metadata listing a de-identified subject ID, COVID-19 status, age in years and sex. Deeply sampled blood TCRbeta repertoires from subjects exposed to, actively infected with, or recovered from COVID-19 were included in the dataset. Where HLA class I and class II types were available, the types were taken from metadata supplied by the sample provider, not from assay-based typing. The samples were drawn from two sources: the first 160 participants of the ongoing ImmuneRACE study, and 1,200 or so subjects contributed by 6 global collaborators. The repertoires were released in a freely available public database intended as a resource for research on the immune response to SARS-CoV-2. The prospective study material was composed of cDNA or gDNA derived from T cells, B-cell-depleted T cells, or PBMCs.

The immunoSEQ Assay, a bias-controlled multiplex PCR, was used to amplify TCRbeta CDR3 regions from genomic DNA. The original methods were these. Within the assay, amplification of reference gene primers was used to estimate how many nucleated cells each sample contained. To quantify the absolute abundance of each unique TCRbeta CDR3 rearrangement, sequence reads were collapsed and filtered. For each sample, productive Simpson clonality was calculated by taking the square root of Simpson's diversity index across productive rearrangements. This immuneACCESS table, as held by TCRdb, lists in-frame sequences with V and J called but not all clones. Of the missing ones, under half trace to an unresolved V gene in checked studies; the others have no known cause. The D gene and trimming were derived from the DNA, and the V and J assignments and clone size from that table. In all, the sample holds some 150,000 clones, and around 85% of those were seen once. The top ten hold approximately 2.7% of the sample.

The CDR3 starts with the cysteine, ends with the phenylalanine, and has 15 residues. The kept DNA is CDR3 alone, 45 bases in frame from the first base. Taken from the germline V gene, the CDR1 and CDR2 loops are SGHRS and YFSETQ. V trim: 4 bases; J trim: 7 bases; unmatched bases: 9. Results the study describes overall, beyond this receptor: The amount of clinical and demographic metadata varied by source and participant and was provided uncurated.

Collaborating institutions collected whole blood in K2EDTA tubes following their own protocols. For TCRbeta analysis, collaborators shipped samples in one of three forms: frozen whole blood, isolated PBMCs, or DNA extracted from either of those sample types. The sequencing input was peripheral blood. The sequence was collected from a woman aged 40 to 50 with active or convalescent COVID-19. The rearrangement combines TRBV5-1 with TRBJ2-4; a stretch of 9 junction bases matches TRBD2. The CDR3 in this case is CASSRTAGGPNIQYF. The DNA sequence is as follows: TGCGCCAGCAGCCGGACGGCGGGGGGGCCCAACATTCAGTACTTC.